These T cell receptor beta chains were read from a single sample in a study of cytomegalovirus exposure and HLA in healthy donors. TCRdb's table, derived via immunoSEQ multiplex PCR, lists solely in-frame clones and lacks some. Of 180,000 or so clones listed, 65% to 85% are singletons. Sequencing used PBMCs. The receptors here all came from a girl aged 5-17 years in good health and CMV-seropositive. Each CDR3 is given without its conserved first and last residue. Fields, in order: CDR3 protein, clone size, J gene, V gene. Some rows have no size entry. The others give once, few or many, or a class for an expanded clone.

CDR3: ASSGGQVGNTEAF
size: .
J: TRBJ1-1
V: TRBV27

CDR3: ASSPGLGSYQETQY
size: .
J: TRBJ2-5
V: TRBV19

CDR3: ASSKDRTGEETQY
size: few
J: TRBJ2-5
V: TRBV21-1

CDR3: ASSQDAGRYGEQY
size: .
J: TRBJ2-7
V: TRBV4-1

CDR3: ASSLSRTYEQY
size: .
J: TRBJ2-7
V: TRBV27

CDR3: ASSYSMGGATDTQY
size: .
J: TRBJ2-3
V: TRBV6-5

CDR3: ASSVHTGGSGANVLT
size: .
J: TRBJ2-6
V: TRBV25-1

CDR3: ASSLRTGEAAGELF
size: .
J: TRBJ2-2
V: TRBV7-2

CDR3: ASSLGTGETYEQY
size: .
J: TRBJ2-7
V: TRBV7-8

CDR3: ASSHPGAGGDNEQF
size: .
J: TRBJ2-1
V: TRBV4-1

CDR3: ASSFSLAGASSEQF
size: .
J: TRBJ2-1
V: TRBV5-1

CDR3: ASSSTGLNTEAF
size: .
J: TRBJ1-1
V: TRBV5-1

CDR3: ASSAQPGHTNQPQH
size: .
J: TRBJ1-5
V: TRBV7-2

CDR3: ASSLASDRAEKLF
size: .
J: TRBJ1-4
V: TRBV5-1

CDR3: AIKRGKISGNTIY
size: .
J: TRBJ1-3
V: TRBV10-3

CDR3: ASSLETGLSGNTIY
size: .
J: TRBJ1-3
V: TRBV5-6

CDR3: ASSLDRDSPLH
size: .
J: TRBJ1-6
V: TRBV6-5

CDR3: ASSLAGLNYGYT
size: .
J: TRBJ1-2
V: TRBV5-1

CDR3: ASGSTDTPSRNTEAF
size: .
J: TRBJ1-1
V: TRBV12-5

CDR3: ASSLWADSNQPQH
size: .
J: TRBJ1-5
V: TRBV27

CDR3: ASSDGRGLVNTEAF
size: .
J: TRBJ1-1
V: TRBV2

CDR3: ASSWGAGELF
size: once
J: TRBJ2-2
V: TRBV27

CDR3: ASSTAGPYNEQF
size: .
J: TRBJ2-1
V: TRBV6-5

CDR3: ASSLSTTGGRTEAF
size: .
J: TRBJ1-1
V: TRBV27

CDR3: ASSVDPVGVYEQY
size: .
J: TRBJ2-7
V: TRBV9

CDR3: AWGISGTLNQPQH
size: .
J: TRBJ1-5
V: TRBV30

CDR3: ASSPRLDGYT
size: .
J: TRBJ1-2
V: TRBV7-8

CDR3: SVPGLAGGYTQY
size: .
J: TRBJ2-3
V: TRBV29-1

CDR3: ASSFSRGRDSNTEAF
size: .
J: TRBJ1-1
V: TRBV7-9

CDR3: ASRKGQGVSTGELF
size: .
J: TRBJ2-2
V: TRBV2

CDR3: ASNKGAGNEQF
size: .
J: TRBJ2-1
V: TRBV9

CDR3: AWTRRWNGYT
size: .
J: TRBJ1-2
V: TRBV30

CDR3: ASSTATDTQY
size: .
J: TRBJ2-3
V: TRBV7-6

CDR3: ASSQAGAGWNTEAF
size: .
J: TRBJ1-1
V: TRBV4-3

CDR3: ASSHPTGSYNEQF
size: .
J: TRBJ2-1
V: TRBV4-1

CDR3: ASSYSRTGIGNTIY
size: .
J: TRBJ1-3
V: TRBV6-5

CDR3: ATSTFRQGSPGGYT
size: .
J: TRBJ1-2
V: TRBV15

CDR3: AWSDDGKDTQY
size: .
J: TRBJ2-3
V: TRBV30

CDR3: ATGGFNDRINQPQH
size: .
J: TRBJ1-5
V: TRBV10-2

CDR3: ASRKDRVLGRNTEAF
size: .
J: TRBJ1-1
V: TRBV7-9

CDR3: ATIAVPLLADTQY
size: .
J: TRBJ2-3
V: TRBV6-4

CDR3: ASTFGGSSYEQY
size: .
J: TRBJ2-7
V: TRBV6-1

CDR3: ASSLSPGMSSYEQY
size: .
J: TRBJ2-7
V: TRBV27

CDR3: ASSLNRQFNTDTQY
size: .
J: TRBJ2-3
V: TRBV11-2

CDR3: AISELWGSTGGLF
size: .
J: TRBJ2-2
V: TRBV10-3

CDR3: LATSGSTDTQY
size: few
J: TRBJ2-3
V: TRBV29-1

CDR3: ASTLITRWNTEAF
size: .
J: TRBJ1-1
V: TRBV5-6

CDR3: ASSLGGGGYEQY
size: once
J: TRBJ2-7
V: TRBV11-2

CDR3: AGTGGTGELF
size: once
J: TRBJ2-2
V: TRBV6-1

CDR3: ASSHRGGATDTQY
size: .
J: TRBJ2-3
V: TRBV18

CDR3: ASRSRDRGSEAF
size: once
J: TRBJ1-1
V: TRBV6-1

CDR3: ASILLGGSSGNTIY
size: .
J: TRBJ1-3
V: TRBV19

CDR3: ATMQGSSGNTIY
size: .
J: TRBJ1-3
V: TRBV27